Listed below are T cell receptor beta chains from one sample, sequenced in a study of T cells in Graves' hyperthyroidism and ophthalmopathy. TCRdb reanalysed the multiplex PCR reads using MiXCR and keeps one entry per CDR3 protein. The sample records about 620,000 distinct CDR3 sequences, 15% to 20% being singletons. The sequenced material came from blood. These receptors originate from a woman aged 25 to 39 with Graves' hyperthyroidism. The CDR3 runs from the conserved cysteine through the conserved F or W. A D gene is named only where the DNA matches it firmly. Clone size is stated in some rows and not others, as once, few, many or a class when expanded.

j_call,d_call,v_call,clone_size,cdr3_aa,cdr3_nt
TRBJ1-5,-,TRBV28,-,CACSLLRGTRNQPQHF,TGTGCCTGCAGTTTACTTCGGGGGACAAGGAATCAGCCCCAGCATTTT
TRBJ1-5,TRBD1,TRBV5-1,-,CASSPWTGVNQPQHF,TGCGCCAGCAGCCCCTGGACAGGGGTCAATCAGCCCCAGCATTTT
TRBJ1-1,TRBD1,TRBV19,once,CASSTQGSITEAFF,TGTGCCAGTAGTACACAGGGGTCGATTACTGAAGCTTTCTTT
TRBJ1-2,-,TRBV28,many,CASSFSGNYGYTF,TGTGCCAGCAGTTTTTCGGGGAACTATGGCTACACCTTC
TRBJ2-3,-,TRBV6-2/TRBV6-3,many,CASNFGPGSQYF,TGTGCCAGCAACTTTGGACCCGGATCGCAGTATTTT
TRBJ2-7,-,TRBV3-1,many,CASSQEDSSYEQYF,TGTGCCAGCAGCCAAGAGGACAGTTCCTACGAGCAGTACTTC
TRBJ1-1,TRBD1,TRBV18,many,CASSSGQGGWNTEAFF,TGTGCCAGCTCGAGCGGACAGGGGGGTTGGAACACTGAAGCTTTCTTT
TRBJ2-5,-,TRBV6-6,-,CASSYWPPETQYF,TGTGCCAGCAGTTACTGGCCCCCAGAGACCCAGTACTTC
TRBJ2-1,TRBD2,TRBV27,-,CASSLVGLAGSNEQFF,TGTGCCAGCAGTTTAGTGGGACTAGCGGGAAGCAATGAGCAGTTCTTC
TRBJ2-4,-,TRBV14,few,CASSQGAGYKNIQYF,TGTGCCAGCAGCCAAGGTGCTGGATACAAAAACATTCAGTACTTC
TRBJ2-3,-,TRBV11-2,many,CASSLLGVEGTDTQYF,TGTGCCAGCAGCTTACTCGGTGTGGAAGGCACAGATACGCAGTATTTT
TRBJ2-2,-,TRBV4-1,-,CASSQPRGAVRNTGELFF,TGCGCCAGCAGCCAACCCAGGGGAGCGGTGAGGAACACCGGGGAGCTGTTTTTT
TRBJ2-3,-,TRBV27,many,CASRKLHGVGDTQYF,TGTGCCAGCAGGAAGCTTCATGGCGTGGGTGATACGCAGTATTTT
TRBJ2-1,TRBD2,TRBV20-1,many,CSAPGLAGGRNEQFF,TGCAGTGCCCCTGGATTAGCGGGAGGAAGGAATGAGCAGTTCTTC
TRBJ2-7,TRBD2,TRBV6-2/TRBV6-3,many,CASSYYRASGSSLGEQYF,TGTGCCAGCAGTTACTACCGGGCTAGCGGGAGTTCCCTTGGAGAGCAGTACTTC
TRBJ2-5,TRBD2,TRBV3-1,many,CASSLWGLAAQETQYF,TGTGCCAGCAGCCTCTGGGGACTAGCGGCCCAAGAGACCCAGTACTTC
TRBJ2-1,TRBD2,TRBV20-1,many,CSANSGIANEQFF,TGCAGTGCTAATAGCGGGATAGCGAATGAGCAGTTCTTC
TRBJ1-3,-,TRBV7-2,-,CATGTTASSGNTIYF,TGTGCCACCGGTACGACGGCTAGCTCTGGAAACACCATATATTTT
TRBJ1-2,TRBD1,TRBV6-2/TRBV6-3,many,CASRPTGIYGYTF,TGTGCCAGCCGTCCGACAGGGATCTATGGCTACACCTTC
TRBJ2-7,TRBD1,TRBV2,few,CASSSRQGAGRYEQYF,TGTGCCAGCAGTTCAAGGCAGGGGGCCGGGCGATACGAGCAGTACTTC
TRBJ2-5,TRBD2,TRBV28,many,CASSQTGTSGQETQYF,TGTGCCAGCAGTCAAACCGGGACTAGCGGACAAGAGACCCAGTACTTC
TRBJ2-4,TRBD1,TRBV5-5,many,CASSLGQGARIQYF,TGTGCCAGCAGCTTAGGACAGGGGGCGCGAATTCAGTACTTC
TRBJ1-1,-,TRBV2,-,CASSDGLNLNTEAFF,TGTGCCAGCAGTGACGGGTTGAATCTGAACACTGAAGCTTTCTTT
TRBJ1-6,TRBD1,TRBV28,few,CASTSTGENSPLHF,TGTGCCAGCACCTCGACAGGGGAAAATTCACCCCTCCACTTT
TRBJ2-1,-,TRBV10-3,few,CAISGLRSFRVHEQFF,TGTGCCATCAGTGGGCTGAGGTCATTCAGGGTGCATGAGCAGTTCTTC
TRBJ2-7,-,TRBV6-1,few,CASSDGAGLIYEQYF,TGTGCCAGCAGTGATGGTGCGGGACTTATCTACGAGCAGTACTTC
TRBJ1-5,-,TRBV24-1,many,CATSAGNQPQHF,TGTGCCACCAGTGCCGGAAATCAGCCCCAGCATTTT
TRBJ2-3,-,TRBV7-6,-,CASGAGRTDTQYF,TGTGCCAGCGGGGCCGGTAGGACAGATACGCAGTATTTT
TRBJ2-7,-,TRBV4-2,-,CASSQEEPYEQYF,TGTGCCAGCAGCCAAGAAGAACCCTACGAGCAGTACTTC
TRBJ2-1,TRBD2,TRBV9,many,CASSVGGTSGTYNEQFF,TGTGCCAGCAGCGTAGGTGGTACTAGCGGTACCTACAATGAGCAGTTCTTC
TRBJ2-5,TRBD1,TRBV12-3/TRBV12-4,many,CASSLFGQGRETQYF,TGTGCCAGCAGTTTATTCGGACAGGGGAGGGAGACCCAGTACTTC
TRBJ2-1,TRBD2,TRBV19,-,CASSSTSGKYNEQFF,TGTGCCAGTAGTAGCACTAGCGGGAAATACAATGAGCAGTTCTTC
TRBJ2-5,TRBD1,TRBV20-1,many,CSATLTGLETQYF,TGCAGTGCTACTCTGACAGGGCTAGAGACCCAGTACTTC
TRBJ2-7,-,TRBV5-1,-,CASSWGDNNEQYF,TGCGCCAGCAGCTGGGGGGACAACAACGAGCAGTACTTC
TRBJ2-7,TRBD2,TRBV27,many,CASSFSGRAPYEQYF,TGTGCCAGCAGTTTCTCCGGGAGGGCCCCCTACGAGCAGTACTTC
TRBJ1-2,-,TRBV28,many,CASSFRGYYGYTF,TGTGCCAGCAGTTTTAGAGGGTACTATGGCTACACCTTC
TRBJ2-1,TRBD2,TRBV19,few,CASMPSGGFNEQFF,TGTGCCAGTATGCCTAGCGGAGGTTTCAATGAGCAGTTCTTC
TRBJ2-5,-,TRBV11-2,many,CASTILEGVKETQYF,TGTGCCAGCACCATACTTGAGGGGGTAAAAGAGACCCAGTACTTC
TRBJ2-5,-,TRBV10-3,-,CAISGLGKTQETQYF,TGTGCCATCAGTGGGTTAGGGAAAACCCAAGAGACCCAGTACTTC
TRBJ2-6,-,TRBV28,many,CASTPSGANVLTF,TGTGCCAGCACCCCGTCTGGGGCCAACGTCCTGACTTTC